The T cell receptor beta chain described here comes from a study of T cell responses to AZD1222 COVID-19 vaccine. Clones were sequenced by immunoSEQ multiplex PCR, and TCRdb holds only the in-frame ones, with some missing. The sample lists 100,000 or so clones; about 88% were seen once. CDR1 is SQVTM and CDR2 is ANQGSEA in the germline V gene. The V gene lost 6 bases and the J gene lost 10 bases, with 14 bases spanning the gap. The CDR3 spans 11 residues. This clone was counted once. The antigen remains unidentified. Study-level points and caveats: Breadth and depth of Spike-specific TCRs rose after two AZD1222 doses. Close to half of all spike-specific TCRs reportedly target regions of the variants that are unmutated. Repertoires were sampled only after the peak T cell response.

This specimen consisted of peripheral blood, obtained on day 0 of AZD1222 vaccination. The receptor was derived from an adult in good health. The J gene is TRBJ2-3, the V gene TRBV29-1; D not resolved. This CDR3 reads CSVLIGGPQYF. CDR3 sequence (DNA): TGCAGCGTACTCATAGGTGGCCCGCAGTATTTT.